This TCR beta chain was sequenced during a study of cytomegalovirus exposure and HLA in healthy donors. CDR1 is KGHSH, CDR2 LQKENI, per germline. This CDR3 is built from 15 residues. Nominally healthy donors were sampled, though unrecorded immune exposures were likely. Notes on the study in general: It is likely that the observed cluster of highly shared sequence variants was a sequencing artifact. Researchers counted around 180 TCR beta chains as cytomegalovirus-associated. A later analysis reportedly identified an Asian-associated ancestry cluster as carrying fewer N-insertions than the approximately 620-donor mean.

As concerns this clone: Its cognate antigen is unknown.

The PCR ran on 60 Vbeta and 13 Jbeta primers. Using immunoSEQ multiplex PCR, the repertoire was profiled, and TCRdb retains in-frame clones only, with some absent. Of around 140,000 clones in the sample, 80% were seen once. The V gene is TRBV18, the J gene TRBJ2-2; 8 bases map to TRBD1. Judging by the DNA end, TRBJ1-3 fits better; the J call may be wrong. The specimen was PBMCs. The receptor's source is a middle-aged man in good health and CMV-seronegative. The CDR3 DNA reads as TGTGCCAGCTCAAGGCAGGGGGCGAGAGGAAACACCATATATTTT. This sequence encodes CASSRQGARGNTIYF.